This T cell receptor (beta chain) was recovered during a study of CD8 T cells in ankylosing spondylitis. Study-level points and caveats: Matched ankylosing spondylitis synovial fluid reportedly showed significant enrichment of disease-linked clones. Disease-associated clonotypes exhibited CD8+ identity and were relatively infrequent in peripheral blood. One TCR beta motif, made up of seven to nine highly homologous variants, appeared characteristic of ankylosing spondylitis blood.

Quantitative 5'-RACE was performed with molecular barcodes, and it yielded the TCR beta libraries. TCRdb used MiXCR to reprocess the 5' RACE reads, holding one entry per CDR3 protein. The table has 200,000 to 250,000 distinct CDR3 sequences, around 16% seen once; the top ten hold under 45%. This clonotype was seen only a few times. As yet, its antigen is unknown. In germline, CDR1 is SGHVS, CDR2 FQNEAQ. With 10 bases removed from V and 1 base from J, the gap between germline ends came to 13 bases. CDR3 length equals 14 residues. The specimen was blood, either unsorted or a sorted T cell fraction (not recorded which). The rearrangement links TRBV7-8 to TRBJ2-2; no reliable D call. The sequence was collected from a male donor with ankylosing spondylitis. The CDR3 region is CAIPTPGNTGELFF. The CDR3 DNA is TGTGCCATCCCAACCCCTGGGAACACCGGGGAGCTGTTTTTT. Drawing the rest from reference TRBV7-8 and TRBJ2-2, the complete variable domain is GAGVSQSPRYKVAKRGQDVALRCDPISGHVSLFWYQQALGQGPEFLTYFQNEAQLDKSGLPSDRFFAERPEGSVSTLKIQRTQQEDSAVYLCAIPTPGNTGELFFGEGSRLTVL.